Listed here are 9 T cell receptor beta chains from one sample, sequenced in a study of T cell changes during pregnancy in multiple sclerosis (dated by TCRdb to the late 2010s). Libraries were built with the immunoSEQ multiplex PCR assay. TCRdb carries this immuneACCESS record with in-frame sequences only. Its versions omit some clonotypes, under half of them owing to an unresolved V gene in the studies checked, with the rest unexplained. This sample lists 75,000 to 95,000 clones; approximately 93% were detected once. The ten largest make up approximately 2.5% of the sample. The specimen comprised peripheral blood, sampled in the second trimester of pregnancy. The receptor set was obtained from a female donor with multiple sclerosis, enrolled in a pregnancy study.

The V and J genes are TRBV5-4 and TRBJ1-2; weak D call: TRBD1 (5 bases). The germline V gene encodes CDR1 SGHNT and CDR2 YYREEE (reference sequence). The CDR3 contains 13 residues. V was pared by 4 bases and J by 1 base, with 8 bases between. CDR3 coding DNA: TGTGCCAGCAGCCTAGACAGTAACTATGGCTACACCTTC. This translates into CASSLDSNYGYTF.

J is TRBJ1-1 and V is TRBV30; 9 bases align to TRBD1. In germline, CDR1 is GTSNPN, CDR2 SVGIG (reference sequence). This CDR3 has 12 residues. Unmatched junction bases numbered 2, after V lost 8 bases and J lost 1 base. CDR3 amino acids: CARDRENTEAFF. In DNA, the CDR3 is TGTGCCAGGGACAGGGAGAACACTGAAGCTTTCTTT.

The V call is TRBV7-9, the J call TRBJ2-7; maybe TRBD1 (5 bases). V was shortened by 5 bases and J by 3 bases, with 20 bases between the two germline ends. CDR3 length: 16 residues. CDR1 and CDR2 from the germline V gene are SEHNR and FQNEAQ (reference sequence). DNA of the CDR3: TGTGCCAGCAGCCGCCGGATACAGGCCTCGGGCTACGAGCAGTACTTC. The encoded protein is CASSRRIQASGYEQYF.

The V call is TRBV6-5, the J call TRBJ1-2, with D possibly being TRBD1 (5 bases). Germline values: CDR1 MNHEY, CDR2 SVGAGI. Trimming cost V 4 bases and J 7 bases, with 13 bases left between them. This CDR3 is 13 amino acids long. CDR3 protein: CASSWGVGSGYTF. DNA of the CDR3: TGTGCCAGCAGTTGGGGCGTCGGAAGTGGCTACACCTTC.

V gene TRBV19 combines with J gene TRBJ2-7; a weak D match, TRBD2 (6 bases). The V gene's germline CDR1 is LNHDA and CDR2 SQIVND (reference sequence). This CDR3 contains 15 residues. V lost 0 bases and J lost 3, with 12 bases in between. Here the CDR3 reads CASSIDISGDYEQYF. CDR3 nucleotides: TGTGCCAGTAGTATAGATATCTCGGGGGACTACGAGCAGTACTTC.

This chain uses TRBV25-1 with TRBJ1-5, with 8 positions matching TRBD1. V was pared by 1 base and J by 5 bases, with 7 bases of the junction left unmatched. There are 16 residues in the CDR3. Germline-derived CDR1 and CDR2 are MGHDK and SYGVNS. CDR3 sequence: CASSESSGTGYQPQHF. CDR3 sequence (DNA): TGTGCCAGCAGTGAATCTTCCGGGACAGGTTATCAGCCCCAGCATTTT. The full variable domain, in which reference TRBV25-1 and TRBJ1-5 provide the parts outside the CDR3, is EADIYQTPRYLVIGTGKKITLECSQTMGHDKMYWYQQDPGMELHLIHYSYGVNSTEKGDLSSESTVSRIRTEHFPLTLESARPSHTSQYLCASSESSGTGYQPQHFGDGTRLSIL.

This rearrangement joins TRBV7-9 to TRBJ2-5; D is perhaps TRBD2 (7 bases). This CDR3 contains 14 residues. With 4 bases removed from V and 5 bases from J, the gap between germline ends came to 14 bases. Per the germline V gene, CDR1 is SEHNR and CDR2 is FQNEAQ (reference sequence). DNA for the CDR3: TGTGCCAGCAGCTCCTGGGGGGGGGCGGAGACCCAGTACTTC. Protein: CASSSWGGAETQYF.

This clone showed up just once. The chain links TRBV30 to TRBJ1-2; a weak D match, TRBD1 (5 bases). The CDR3 covers 12 residues. From germline, CDR1 is GTSNPN and CDR2 SVGIG (reference sequence). The V and J ends lost 2 bases and 4 bases respectively, with 8 bases between them. In DNA form, the CDR3 reads TGTGCCTGGAGTCGACAGTCCTATGGCTACACCTTC. Translating gives CAWSRQSYGYTF. The full variable domain, rest sourced from reference TRBV30 and TRBJ1-2, is SQTIHQWPATLVQPVGSPLSLECTVEGTSNPNLYWYRQAAGRGLQLLFYSVGIGQISSEVPQNLSASRPQDRQFILSSKKLLLSDSGFYLCAWSRQSYGYTFGSGTRLTVV.

The table lists this clone with a count of one. This chain joins TRBV2 and TRBJ2-3; no reliable D call. From germline, CDR1 is SNHLY and CDR2 FYNNEI. V was trimmed by 8 bases and J by 4 bases, leaving 10 bases between them. The CDR3 spans 12 residues. CDR3: CASHIVADTQYF. The CDR3 nucleotides read TGTGCCAGCCATATTGTAGCAGATACGCAGTATTTT.